These T cell receptor beta chains were read from a single sample in a study of blood T cells in healthy people across ages. TCRdb analysed the 5' RACE reads with MiXCR anew, one entry per CDR3 protein. The table records roughly 1,500,000 distinct CDR3 sequences, 42% of them present only once. The sequencing sample was made of blood. The receptors were gathered from a young woman in good health. Both conserved end residues are part of each CDR3. The D gene is left open where the match is weak. For some rows the clone size is stated as once, few or many, or as a class when expanded; others skip it.

size	D	V	J	DNA	CDR3
NA	TRBD1	TRBV5-1	TRBJ1-1	TGCGCCAGCAGCCCAAACCTGGGACAGGGCACTGAAGCTTTCTTT	CASSPNLGQGTEAFF
NA	NA	TRBV9	TRBJ1-2	TGTGCCAGCTCCAAAGACGACCTGCGTGGGGTCGGCTACACCTTC	CASSKDDLRGVGYTF
few	NA	TRBV19	TRBJ1-2	TGTGCCTCACAACAGGGTCTCGGAGCTAACTATGGCTACACCTTC	CASQQGLGANYGYTF
many	NA	TRBV20-1	TRBJ2-3	TGCAGTGCCCCCACACGGGATACGCAGTATTTT	CSAPTRDTQYF
many	TRBD2	TRBV12-3/TRBV12-4	TRBJ2-3	TGTGCCAGCAGTCCCGGGACTAGCGTTGATACGCAGTATTTT	CASSPGTSVDTQYF
NA	NA	TRBV9	TRBJ2-5	TGTGCCAGCAGCGTAGAAGGGACCGTCCAAGAGACCCAGTACTTC	CASSVEGTVQETQYF
NA	NA	TRBV21-1	TRBJ2-7	TGTGCCACCAGTCTGGGCCCGGGACAGGGAAGTGAGCAGTACTTC	CATSLGPGQGSEQYF
few	NA	TRBV3-1	TRBJ2-3	TGTGCCAGCAGCCCAGGAGTTGCACAGGCCACAGATACGCAGTATTTT	CASSPGVAQATDTQYF
NA	NA	TRBV4-1	TRBJ2-5	TGCGCCAGCAGCCAAGATCCGGCAGGGGCCGTTCAACAAGAGACCCAGTACTTC	CASSQDPAGAVQQETQYF
once	TRBD2	TRBV20-1	TRBJ2-1	TGCAGTGCTAGTGGTCCGGGGGGGCTTCCACGCGGGAGGAACAATGAGCAGTTCTTC	CSASGPGGLPRGRNNEQFF
NA	NA	TRBV10-2	TRBJ1-5	TGCGCCAGCAGTGGTGCGGCGGCGAAAAGCAATCAGCCCCAGCATTTT	CASSGAAAKSNQPQHF
NA	NA	TRBV15	TRBJ1-2	TGTGCCACCCCGGACACTAACTATGGCTACACCTTC	CATPDTNYGYTF
few	NA	TRBV5-1	TRBJ2-7	TGCGCCAGCAGCTTGGTTCGGGGAGCATCAACTCGCGAGCAGTACTTC	CASSLVRGASTREQYF
NA	TRBD1	TRBV5-1	TRBJ2-1	TGCGCCAGCAGCTTGGAATCCCCGGGACAGGGGGACTACGAGCAGTTCTTC	CASSLESPGQGDYEQFF
few	TRBD1	TRBV11-2	TRBJ2-1	TGTGCCAGCAGCTCAAAGCGGGTGGGGACAGGAGGCTACAATGAGCAGTTCTTC	CASSSKRVGTGGYNEQFF
NA	NA	TRBV4-1	TRBJ1-1	TGCGCCAGCAGCCAAGCGTTACTGGGCTCGTGGACTGAAGCTTTCTTT	CASSQALLGSWTEAFF
NA	NA	TRBV18	TRBJ1-4	TGTGCCAGCTCACAACAGGGTGAAAAACTGTTTTTT	CASSQQGEKLFF
NA	NA	TRBV6-2/TRBV6-3	TRBJ2-3	TGTGCCAGCAGTTACTCTCCGGGGGAGGATACGCAGTATTTT	CASSYSPGEDTQYF
many	NA	TRBV5-1	TRBJ2-7	TGCGCCAGCAGCTTGGCCGTCCAATCCTACGAGCAGTACTTC	CASSLAVQSYEQYF
few	NA	TRBV29-1	TRBJ2-7	TGCAGCGTTGAAGGGCAGGCCGAGACGCACTACGAGCAGTACTTC	CSVEGQAETHYEQYF
NA	NA	TRBV25-1	TRBJ1-2	TGTGCCAGCAGTTCCCCCGGGAACTTCTATGGCTACACCTTC	CASSSPGNFYGYTF
NA	TRBD2	TRBV2	TRBJ2-3	TGTGCCAGCCTGGGGGGGTGGGGGACAGATACGCAGTATTTT	CASLGGWGTDTQYF
NA	TRBD1	TRBV5-1	TRBJ1-1	TGCGCCAGCAGCTTCCGGGACAGGGGGCGGATAGACACTGAAGCTTTCTTT	CASSFRDRGRIDTEAFF
NA	TRBD2	TRBV11-2	TRBJ2-5	TGTGCCAGCAGCAATAGCGGGAGTAGAAAGACCCAGTACTTC	CASSNSGSRKTQYF
once	NA	TRBV7-6	TRBJ2-3	TGTGCCAGCAGCTTAGCGCTAAGTGCTAGGGGGCGGGGGGTCAGCACAGATACGCAGTATTTT	CASSLALSARGRGVSTDTQYF
NA	TRBD2	TRBV11-2	TRBJ2-3	TGTGCCAGCAGCCCGGGACTAGCGGGTACTGTAAGCACAGATACGCAGTATTTT	CASSPGLAGTVSTDTQYF
few	TRBD1	TRBV6-1	TRBJ1-1	TGTGCCAGCAGTGGGGGTCAACCAAGGGACAGACGGAACACTGAAGCTTTCTTT	CASSGGQPRDRRNTEAFF
NA	NA	TRBV29-1	TRBJ1-1	TGCAGCGTCCTGGACAGTCTCGGAGGTTCTGAAGCTTTCTTT	CSVLDSLGGSEAFF
NA	TRBD2	TRBV20-1	TRBJ2-7	TGCAGTGCCGCGGGGGGGGAAGTGTACGAGCAGTACTTC	CSAAGGEVYEQYF
NA	TRBD2	TRBV2	TRBJ2-7	TGTGCCAGTACCCATGAAGCGGGATACTACGAGCAGTACTTC	CASTHEAGYYEQYF
NA	NA	TRBV12-3/TRBV12-4	TRBJ1-5	TGTGCCAGCAGTTTAGTGGGAAGGGGCGGAGGACAGCCCCAGCATTTT	CASSLVGRGGGQPQHF
NA	NA	TRBV12-3/TRBV12-4	TRBJ1-1	TGTGCCAGCAGTTTATTGGCGGGGAACACTGAAGCTTTCTTT	CASSLLAGNTEAFF
NA	NA	TRBV10-3	TRBJ2-7	TGTGCCAGCGGTGGGGCGGTATCCTACGAGCAGTACTTC	CASGGAVSYEQYF
few	TRBD2	TRBV10-3	TRBJ2-1	TGTGCCATCAGGGAAAGCGGGGGCCCTTACAATGAGCAGTTCTTC	CAIRESGGPYNEQFF
NA	NA	TRBV7-9	TRBJ2-7	TGTGCCAGCAGCGCATGGACGGGGGAGCAGTACTTC	CASSAWTGEQYF
NA	NA	TRBV6-1	TRBJ2-7	TGTGCCAGCAGGGGGCACCAGAGCTCCTACGAGCAGTACTTC	CASRGHQSSYEQYF
once	TRBD1	TRBV7-9	TRBJ1-5	TGTGCCAGCAGCGCCGGGACAGGGGGTGCCAATCAGCCCCAGCATTTT	CASSAGTGGANQPQHF
NA	NA	TRBV7-2	TRBJ2-7	TGTGCCAGCAGCGTCTCCAGTGGAGGACAGAGCTCCTACGAGCAGTACTTC	CASSVSSGGQSSYEQYF
NA	TRBD1	TRBV27	TRBJ1-2	TGTGCCTGCAGTCCCCTGGGACAGGGGGCTAACTATGGCTACACCTTC	CACSPLGQGANYGYTF
few	NA	TRBV2	TRBJ2-5	TGTGCCAGCAGTGAACGGGGGGCAGAGACCCAGTACTTC	CASSERGAETQYF
few	TRBD1	TRBV27	TRBJ1-6	TGTGCCAGCAGTCCGAGGACAGGTATTAATTCGCCCCTCCACTTT	CASSPRTGINSPLHF
NA	NA	TRBV9	TRBJ2-3	TGTGCCAGCAGCGCGTCCCATAGCACAGATACGCAGTATTTT	CASSASHSTDTQYF
NA	NA	TRBV4-1	TRBJ2-3	TGCGCCAGCAGCCAAGATCCCCAGCGCAGCACAGATACGCAGTATTTT	CASSQDPQRSTDTQYF
NA	NA	TRBV25-1	TRBJ1-6	TGTGCCAGCAGTGAGGTTGGCGGATCACCCCTCCACTTT	CASSEVGGSPLHF
NA	TRBD2	TRBV20-1	TRBJ2-1	TGCAGTGCTAGCTCCTGGAGTAGCGGGAATTCCTACAATGAGCAGTTCTTC	CSASSWSSGNSYNEQFF
NA	NA	TRBV3-1	TRBJ1-6	TGTGCCAGCAGCCAAGGACAGGCCTCAAATTCACCCCTCCACTTT	CASSQGQASNSPLHF
NA	TRBD2	TRBV5-1	TRBJ2-7	TGCGCCAGCAGCTTGGGGGGACTAAGCGCGGAATCCTACGAGCAGTACTTC	CASSLGGLSAESYEQYF
NA	TRBD1	TRBV5-1	TRBJ2-6	TGCGCCAGCAGCTTGCGGGACAGGGCTCGGTCAAGCTCTGGGGCCAACGTCCTGACTTTC	CASSLRDRARSSSGANVLTF